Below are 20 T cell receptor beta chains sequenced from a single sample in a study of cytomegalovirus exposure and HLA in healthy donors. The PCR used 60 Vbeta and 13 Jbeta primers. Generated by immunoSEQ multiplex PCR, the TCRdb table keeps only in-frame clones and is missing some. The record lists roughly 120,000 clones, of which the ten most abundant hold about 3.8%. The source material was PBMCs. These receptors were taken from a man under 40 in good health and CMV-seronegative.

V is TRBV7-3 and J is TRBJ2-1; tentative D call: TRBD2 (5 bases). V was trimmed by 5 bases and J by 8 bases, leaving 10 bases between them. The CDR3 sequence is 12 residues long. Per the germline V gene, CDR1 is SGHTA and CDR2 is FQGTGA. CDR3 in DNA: TGTGCCAGCAGCCCTTCGGGATATGAGCAGTTCTTC. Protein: CASSPSGYEQFF. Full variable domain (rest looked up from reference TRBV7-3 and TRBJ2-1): GAGVSQTPSNKVTEKGKYVELRCDPISGHTALYWYRQSLGQGPEFLIYFQGTGAADDSGLPNDRFFAVRPEGSVSTLKIQRTERGDSAVYLCASSPSGYEQFFGPGTRLTVL.

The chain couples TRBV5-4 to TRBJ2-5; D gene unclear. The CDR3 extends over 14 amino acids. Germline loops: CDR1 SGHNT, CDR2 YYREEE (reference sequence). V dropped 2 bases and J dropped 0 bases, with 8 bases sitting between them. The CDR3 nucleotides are TGTGCCAGCAGCTTAGTCCCAGACCAAGAGACCCAGTACTTC. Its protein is CASSLVPDQETQYF.

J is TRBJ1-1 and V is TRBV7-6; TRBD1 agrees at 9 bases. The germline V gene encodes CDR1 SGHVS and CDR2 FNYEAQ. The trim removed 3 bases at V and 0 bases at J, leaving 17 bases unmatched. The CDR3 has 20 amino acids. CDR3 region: CASSLGELGTGQEMNTEAFF. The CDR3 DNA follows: TGTGCCAGCAGCTTGGGGGAACTAGGGACAGGGCAAGAAATGAACACTGAAGCTTTCTTT.

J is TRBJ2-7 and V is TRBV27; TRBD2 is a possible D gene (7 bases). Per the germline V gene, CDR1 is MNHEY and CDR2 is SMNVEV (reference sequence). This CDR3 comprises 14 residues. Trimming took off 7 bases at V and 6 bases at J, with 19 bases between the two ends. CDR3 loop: CASNSRGARGEQYF. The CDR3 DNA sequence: TGTGCCAGCAACTCCCGGGGGGCCCGCGGCGAGCAGTACTTC.

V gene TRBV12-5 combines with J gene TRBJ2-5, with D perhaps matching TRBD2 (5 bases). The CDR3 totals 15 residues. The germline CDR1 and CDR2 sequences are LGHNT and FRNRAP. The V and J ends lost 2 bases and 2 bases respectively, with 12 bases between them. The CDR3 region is CASGLMAGRQETQYF. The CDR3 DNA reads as TGTGCTAGTGGTTTGATGGCGGGTCGGCAAGAGACCCAGTACTTC.

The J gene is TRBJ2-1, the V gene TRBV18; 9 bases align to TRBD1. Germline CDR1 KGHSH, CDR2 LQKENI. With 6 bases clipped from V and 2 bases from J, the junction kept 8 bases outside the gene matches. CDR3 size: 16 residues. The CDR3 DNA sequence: TGTGCCAGCTCCCTTATTCGGACAGGGGCCTACAATGAGCAGTTCTTC. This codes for CASSLIRTGAYNEQFF.

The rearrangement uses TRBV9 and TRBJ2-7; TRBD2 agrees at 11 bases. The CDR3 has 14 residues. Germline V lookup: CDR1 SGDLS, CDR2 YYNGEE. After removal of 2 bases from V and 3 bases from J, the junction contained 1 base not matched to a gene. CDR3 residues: CASSVGTSGYEQYF. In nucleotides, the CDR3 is TGTGCCAGCAGCGTCGGGACTAGCGGCTACGAGCAGTACTTC. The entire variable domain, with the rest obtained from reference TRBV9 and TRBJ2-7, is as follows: DSGVTQTPKHLITATGQRVTLRCSPRSGDLSVYWYQQSLDQGLQFLIQYYNGEERAKGNILERFSAQQFPDLHSELNLSSLELGDSALYFCASSVGTSGYEQYFGPGTRLTVT.

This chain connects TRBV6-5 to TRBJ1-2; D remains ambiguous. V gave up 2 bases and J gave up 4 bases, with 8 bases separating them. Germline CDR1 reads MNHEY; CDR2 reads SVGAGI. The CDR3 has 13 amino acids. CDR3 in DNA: TGTGCCAGCAGTTACGACAACGGCTATGGCTACACCTTC. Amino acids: CASSYDNGYGYTF.

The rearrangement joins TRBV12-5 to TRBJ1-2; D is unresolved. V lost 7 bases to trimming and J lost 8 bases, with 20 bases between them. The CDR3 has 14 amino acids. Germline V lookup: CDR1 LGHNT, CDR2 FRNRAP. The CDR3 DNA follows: TGTGCTAGTGCGGGTGAGGGAGGAGGATCGGGCTACACCTTC. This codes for CASAGEGGGSGYTF.

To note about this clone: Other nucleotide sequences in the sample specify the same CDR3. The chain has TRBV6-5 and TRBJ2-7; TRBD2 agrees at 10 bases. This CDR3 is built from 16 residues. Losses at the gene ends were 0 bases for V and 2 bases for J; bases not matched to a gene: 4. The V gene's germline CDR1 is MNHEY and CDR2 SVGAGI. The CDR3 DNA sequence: TGTGCCAGCAGTTACTCCCCCAGCGGGGGGGCCTACGAGCAGTACTTC. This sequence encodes CASSYSPSGGAYEQYF.

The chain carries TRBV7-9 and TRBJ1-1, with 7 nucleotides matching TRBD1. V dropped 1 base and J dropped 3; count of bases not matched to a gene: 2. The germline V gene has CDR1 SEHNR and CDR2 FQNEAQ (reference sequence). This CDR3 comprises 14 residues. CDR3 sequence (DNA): TGTGCCAGCAGCTTAGGACAGGGACACACTGAAGCTTTCTTT. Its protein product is CASSLGQGHTEAFF.

The CDR3 DNA follows: TGTGCCAGCAGGCTACAGGGGGCTTCAGGAAACACCATATATTTT. It encodes CASRLQGASGNTIYF. The chain has TRBV5-5 and TRBJ1-3; 9 bases align to TRBD1. CDR3 length: 15 residues. In germline, CDR1 is SGHKS, CDR2 YYEKEE (reference sequence). Trimming cost V 5 bases and J 4 bases; bases outside gene matches: 7.

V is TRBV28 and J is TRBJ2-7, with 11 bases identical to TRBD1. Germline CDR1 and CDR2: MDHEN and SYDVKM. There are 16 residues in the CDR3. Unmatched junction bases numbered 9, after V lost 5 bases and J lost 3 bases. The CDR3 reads CASSAAGTGGIYEQYF. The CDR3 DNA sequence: TGTGCCAGCAGTGCCGCCGGGACAGGGGGTATCTACGAGCAGTACTTC.

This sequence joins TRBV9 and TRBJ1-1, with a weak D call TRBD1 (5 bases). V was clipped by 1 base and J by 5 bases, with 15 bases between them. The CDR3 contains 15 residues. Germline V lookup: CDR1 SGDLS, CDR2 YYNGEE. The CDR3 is CASSVQSGLGTEAFF. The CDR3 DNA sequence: TGTGCCAGCAGCGTACAATCAGGGTTGGGGACTGAAGCTTTCTTT.

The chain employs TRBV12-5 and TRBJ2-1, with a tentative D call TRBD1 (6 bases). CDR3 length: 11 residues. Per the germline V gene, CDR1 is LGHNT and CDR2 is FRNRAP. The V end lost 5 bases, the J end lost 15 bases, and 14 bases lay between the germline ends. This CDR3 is CASGPEGVWFF. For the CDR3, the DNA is TGTGCTAGTGGTCCTGAGGGGGTTTGGTTCTTC.

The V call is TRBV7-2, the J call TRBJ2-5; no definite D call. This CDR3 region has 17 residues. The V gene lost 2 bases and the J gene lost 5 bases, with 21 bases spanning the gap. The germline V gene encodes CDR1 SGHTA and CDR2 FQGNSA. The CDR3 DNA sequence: TGTGCCAGCAGCTTATGGCATACCGCCCTAGTTTGGGAGACCCAGTACTTC. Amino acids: CASSLWHTALVWETQYF.

The CDR3 spells CASSPPDYPGTGDYEQYF. DNA of the CDR3: TGTGCCAGCTCACCACCCGATTATCCCGGGACAGGGGACTACGAGCAGTACTTC. This chain uses TRBV18 with TRBJ2-7; 10 bases align to TRBD1. V was clipped by 0 bases and J by 3 bases; unmatched bases: 11. Germline assignment: CDR1 KGHSH and CDR2 LQKENI. The CDR3 runs 18 residues.

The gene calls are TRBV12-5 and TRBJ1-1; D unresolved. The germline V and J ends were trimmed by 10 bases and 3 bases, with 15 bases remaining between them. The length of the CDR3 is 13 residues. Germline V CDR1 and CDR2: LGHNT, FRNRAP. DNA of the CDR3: TGTGCTACCGCCCCGGGGAGGGACACTGAAGCTTTCTTT. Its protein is CATAPGRDTEAFF.

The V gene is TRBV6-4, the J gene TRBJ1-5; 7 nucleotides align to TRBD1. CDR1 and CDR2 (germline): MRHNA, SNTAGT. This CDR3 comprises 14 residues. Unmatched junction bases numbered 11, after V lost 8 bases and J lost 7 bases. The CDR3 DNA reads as TGTGCCAGCGCCTTGACAGGGAACGGACAGCCCCAGCATTTT. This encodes CASALTGNGQPQHF.

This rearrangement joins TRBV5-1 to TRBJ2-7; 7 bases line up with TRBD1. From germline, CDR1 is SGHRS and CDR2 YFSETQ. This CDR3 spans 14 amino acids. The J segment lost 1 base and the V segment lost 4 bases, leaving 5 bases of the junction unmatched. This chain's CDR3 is CASSVDRVSYEQYF. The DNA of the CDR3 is TGCGCCAGCAGCGTCGACAGGGTTTCCTACGAGCAGTACTTC.